This T cell receptor (beta chain) was documented in a study of T cells in Graves' hyperthyroidism and ophthalmopathy. Study-wide results and limits: In blood, most of the thyroid clonotypes expanded above 0.001 were also present.

The table lists this clonotype with many counts. Its antigen remains unidentified. The study excluded patients with uncontrolled infection, other autoimmune disease, pregnancy or lactation. TCR beta CDR3 regions were amplified from RNA transcripts. The HTBI set primed first-round TCR CDR3 RT-PCR. TCRdb used MiXCR to reprocess the multiplex PCR reads, holding one entry per CDR3 protein. Of roughly 500,000 distinct CDR3 sequences in the sample, around 22% are singletons; the top ten hold about 11%. The CDR3 runs 15 residues. Germline CDR1 reads SGHAT; CDR2 reads FQNNGV. J was trimmed by 6 bases and V by 1 base; bases with no gene match: 6.

The chain combines TRBV11-2 with TRBJ1-2; 9 bases are a match to TRBD1. Sequencing was carried out using blood. The TCR comes from a woman aged 25 to 39 with Graves' ophthalmopathy. The CDR3 region has the DNA TGTGCCAGCAGCTTAGTTGAGGGACAGGGCCATGGCTACACCTTC. This codes for CASSLVEGQGHGYTF. The full variable domain, with the rest looked up from reference TRBV11-2 and TRBJ1-2, is EAGVAQSPRYKIIEKRQSVAFWCNPISGHATLYWYQQILGQGPKLLIQFQNNGVVDDSQLPKDRFSAERLKGVDSTLKIQPAKLEDSAVYLCASSLVEGQGHGYTFGSGTRLTVV.